What follows describes a single T cell receptor (beta chain). What it binds is not known. Unique molecular identifiers had been added to the TCR beta cDNA libraries. The T cell input of roughly 0.9 to 11 million gave a few hundred thousand cDNA molecules. TCRdb reprocessed the PCR reads via MiXCR and lists one record per CDR3 protein. The table records roughly 570,000 distinct CDR3 sequences, 30% to 40% of them present only once. The CDR3 length is 17 residues. CDR1 is ENHRY, CDR2 SYGVKD, per germline. This record belongs to a study of post-analysis software for immune sequencing data. Whole-study results and caveats: Samples sharing a preparation batch grouped tightly together when assessed by F measure. Controls showed lower frequencies than patients for a handful of TRBV segments, and TRBV5-6, TRBV5-1 and TRBV20-1 were among these.

This rearrangement joins TRBV10-3 to TRBJ1-6, with TRBD1 identical over 11 bases. Sequenced: blood. This receptor was obtained from a girl between 2 and 17 years old with multiple sclerosis. The CDR3 sequence: CAARGQGVSSYNSPLHF. For the CDR3, the DNA is TGTGCAGCCAGGGGACAGGGGGTGAGCTCCTATAATTCACCCCTCCACTTT.